The sequence of this T cell receptor beta chain was determined in a study of blood T cell repertoires in COVID-19. Study background: COVID-19 samples from acute and convalescent phases originated in the United States, Italy and Spain. T cells, B-cell-depleted T cells, or PBMCs supplied cDNA or gDNA.

Seattle participants joined during active infection and were tracked over time. The ends were cut back, 2 bases at V and 1 base at J, with 11 bases in the middle. The CDR3 runs to 15 residues. CDR1 and CDR2 from the germline V gene are MNHNS and SASEGT. Authors' data handling: Reference gene primer amplification gave nucleated cell count estimates. Here immunoSEQ multiplex PCR was the method, and the copy in TCRdb shows in-frame clones only, minus some. Clone size and V and J calls were adopted from that table, with D and trimming inferred from the DNA. The sample includes some 140,000 clones, approximately 83% of them seen just once.

Sequences were obtained from peripheral blood. The chain uses TRBV6-1 and TRBJ1-2, with D tentatively TRBD1 (5 bases). The source of this sequence is a woman aged 60 to 75 with COVID-19, enrolled during active disease. The CDR3, as DNA: TGTGCCAGCAGTGAATCAGGGAGGGGTAACTATGGCTACACCTTC. Translating it yields CASSESGRGNYGYTF.